The 8 T cell receptor beta chains in this list originate from one sample, sequenced in a study of vaccination and CD4 T cells after COVID-19. The Oncomine TCR Beta short-read assay sequenced DNA from cultured CD4+ T cells. TCRdb recomputed calls from the PCR reads with MiXCR, one row per CDR3 protein. The table includes around 12,000 distinct CDR3 sequences, less than 55% detected once. The treatment denotes: approximately 11-day PBMC culture with coronavirus spike peptide pools or control peptides (ViraFEST assay). These TCRs are of unknown antigen specificity. The sample consisted of cultured CD4+ T cells from blood, taken after SARS-CoV-2 vaccination. The receptors derive from a human donor with COVID-19.

In this sample, this clonotype turned up a few times. The rearrangement uses TRBV27 and TRBJ1-6, with 9 bases matching TRBD1. V lost 4 bases to trimming and J lost 1 base; unmatched junction nucleotides: 5. This CDR3 is 17 amino acids long. CDR1 MNHEY and CDR2 SMNVEV come from the germline V gene (reference sequence). The CDR3 region has the DNA TGTGCCAGCAGTTCGTACGGGACAGGGTCCTATAATTCACCCCTCCACTTT. It codes for CASSSYGTGSYNSPLHF.

This clonotype showed up just a few times. The genes are TRBV20-1 and TRBJ1-2, with D possibly being TRBD1 (6 bases). Trimming took off 3 bases at V and 4 bases at J, with 15 bases between the two ends. Germline V lookup: CDR1 DFQATT, CDR2 SNEGSKA (reference sequence). This CDR3 has 14 residues. The CDR3 loop reads CSASDPGTPYGYTF. In nucleotides, the CDR3 is TGCAGTGCTAGCGACCCCGGGACACCCTATGGCTACACCTTC.

This clonotype came up a few times. The chain is built from TRBV20-1 and TRBJ1-5, with D hard to call. Trimming removed 4 bases at V and 6 bases at J, with 13 bases between. The V gene's germline CDR1 is DFQATT and CDR2 SNEGSKA (reference sequence). The CDR3 runs to 13 residues. The DNA of the CDR3 is TGCAGTGCTAAGGGTATGGGCATTCAGCCCCAGCATTTT. As protein: CSAKGMGIQPQHF.

This clonotype was recorded a few times. The V gene is TRBV6-1, the J gene TRBJ2-3, with a tentative D call TRBD1 (5 bases). The germline V gene has CDR1 MNHNS and CDR2 SASEGT. V lost 7 bases and J 0 bases, leaving 20 bases between the germline ends. The CDR3 totals 17 residues. The DNA for the CDR3 is TGTGCCAGCATCTTGGGTCAGGGTGCCTCTAGCACAGATACGCAGTATTTT. Translating gives CASILGQGASSTDTQYF.

This sequence joins TRBV7-2 and TRBJ2-1; D is perhaps TRBD1 (6 bases). The CDR3 is 14 amino acids. Deletions cut 4 bases from V and 9 bases from J, with 16 bases between. The V gene's germline CDR1 is SGHTA and CDR2 FQGNSA. CDR3 nucleotide sequence: TGTGCCAGCAGCTCGGCAGGGGTGGGTATTGAGCAGTTCTTC. It yields the protein CASSSAGVGIEQFF.

V usage is TRBV10-2 and J usage is TRBJ2-1; no clear D gene. Trimming took 8 bases from V and 7 from J, leaving 18 bases between them. The V gene's germline CDR1 is WSHSY and CDR2 SAAADI. The CDR3 consists of 14 residues. The CDR3 region is CASRSGSWANEQFF. CDR3 DNA sequence: TGCGCCAGCCGTTCGGGCTCCTGGGCTAATGAGCAGTTCTTC.

J is TRBJ1-1 and V is TRBV30, with D unresolved. This CDR3 has 16 residues. Trimming removed 3 bases at V and 0 bases at J, with 17 bases between. The V gene's germline CDR1 is GTSNPN and CDR2 SVGIG (reference sequence). CDR3 residues: CAWSAGRSTLNTEAFF. The CDR3 nucleotides are TGTGCCTGGAGCGCTGGACGGAGTACCTTGAACACTGAAGCTTTCTTT.

Here the CDR3 DNA reads TGTGCCTGGAGTGTCGTGGGGTCCTATGGCTACACCTTC. Its translation is CAWSVVGSYGYTF. V is TRBV30 and J is TRBJ1-2; D call uncertain. Germline CDR1 GTSNPN, CDR2 SVGIG (reference sequence). The CDR3 covers 13 residues. The germline V and J ends were trimmed by 0 bases and 4 bases, with 9 bases remaining between them.